This TCR beta chain was sequenced in a study of blood T cell repertoires in COVID-19. Study context: Sites across the United States, Italy and Spain contributed samples from acute and convalescent COVID-19. The analysed material was cDNA or gDNA that came from T cells, B-cell-depleted T cells, or PBMCs.

Deletions cut 1 base from V and 11 bases from J, with 12 bases between. Germline CDR1 is SGHTS and CDR2 is YDEGEE. CDR3 size: 12 residues. Authors' processing steps: Estimates of nucleated cell counts were drawn from the amplification of reference gene primers. Assay: immunoSEQ multiplex PCR; the TCRdb copy retains only in-frame clones and omits some. V and J calls and clone size are given by that table; D and trimming were obtained from the DNA. The sample holds more than 150,000 clones; around 80% are singletons and the top ten take approximately 2.9%. Sequenced: peripheral blood. This sequence was found in a woman between 55 and 75 years old with acute or convalescent COVID-19. This chain joins TRBV5-8 and TRBJ1-1; D may be TRBD1 (5 bases). The CDR3 loop reads CASSLIGATAFF. The CDR3 bases are TGTGCCAGCAGCTTGATAGGGGCGACGGCTTTCTTT.